Detailed here is one T cell receptor (beta chain). The entry originates in a study of blood T cell repertoires in COVID-19. The wider study: Material from acute and convalescent COVID-19 was sourced from the United States, Italy and Spain. The analysed material was cDNA or gDNA that came from T cells, B-cell-depleted T cells, or PBMCs.

Assay used: immunoSEQ multiplex PCR; TCRdb lists only in-frame clones, some missing. The table lists about 96,000 clones, 65% to 85% of them singletons. The CDR3 consists of 11 residues. Between the trimmed V and J ends, which lost 5 bases and 5 bases, there was a span of 6 bases. Germline CDR1 reads LGHNT; CDR2 reads FRNRAP. The genes are TRBV12-5 and TRBJ2-5; no definite D call. The clonotype comes from a woman aged 55-69 years with acute or convalescent COVID-19. The sequencing sample was made of peripheral blood. The CDR3 reads CASGPEETQYF. As DNA, the CDR3 is TGTGCTAGTGGTCCGGAGGAGACCCAGTACTTC.